These 12 T cell receptor beta chains share one sample of origin, sequenced in a study of beta chain features in type 1 diabetes. The whole isolated RNA underwent reverse transcription, so sequencing captured expressed TCRB transcripts. Clones were read by immunoSEQ multiplex PCR, and TCRdb kept only the in-frame ones, dropping some. The table has fewer than 550,000 clones, over 9.5% seen once. Input material: naive CD4+ T cells from blood. Every receptor here comes from a young woman in good health.

The V gene is TRBV6-4, the J gene TRBJ2-7; unclear D gene. This CDR3 has 10 residues. Between the trimmed V and J ends, which lost 8 bases and 8 bases, there was a span of 10 bases. From germline, CDR1 is MRHNA and CDR2 SNTAGT. The CDR3 spells CASAGTQQYF. CDR3 sequence (DNA): TGTGCCAGCGCCGGTACTCAGCAGTACTTC.

J is TRBJ2-1 and V is TRBV27; 8 nucleotides align to TRBD2. The V and J ends lost 4 bases and 16 bases, in that order; junction bases with no gene match: 12. Germline assignment: CDR1 MNHEY and CDR2 SMNVEV (reference sequence). This CDR3 is 13 amino acids long. As DNA, the CDR3 is TGTGCCAGCAGTTATACCCTCGGGGGGGCTAGCTTCTTC. Protein product: CASSYTLGGASFF.

This sequence joins TRBV2 and TRBJ1-1, with a tentative D call TRBD1 (5 bases). The CDR3 is made up of 11 amino acids. Germline V gene data show CDR1 as SNHLY and CDR2 as FYNNEI. V was cut by 7 bases and J by 6 bases, with 9 bases left in between. This CDR3 is CASNRGPEAFF. Written as DNA, the CDR3 is TGTGCCAGCAACCGGGGCCCTGAAGCTTTCTTT. The full variable domain, rest sourced from reference TRBV2 and TRBJ1-1, is EPEVTQTPSHQVTQMGQEVILRCVPISNHLYFYWYRQILGQKVEFLVSFYNNEISEKSEIFDDQFSVERPDGSNFTLKIRSTKLEDSAMYFCASNRGPEAFFGQGTRLTVV.

The chain uses TRBV20-1 and TRBJ1-2, with no clear D. Germline assignment: CDR1 DFQATT and CDR2 SNEGSKA (reference sequence). V lost 0 bases and J lost 13, with 3 bases in between. CDR3 length: 8 residues. The DNA of the CDR3 is TGCAGTGCTAGAGATGGCACCTTC. Translated: CSARDGTF.

Turning to this clone: Distinct nucleotide sequences in the sample also encode this CDR3. The rearrangement joins TRBV2 to TRBJ1-5; D remains unclear. Trimming left V 4 bases short and J 4 bases short, with 5 bases between. The CDR3 length is 12 residues. The germline V gene has CDR1 SNHLY and CDR2 FYNNEI. CDR3: CASSGGNQPQHF. Written as DNA, the CDR3 is TGTGCCAGCAGTGGAGGGAATCAGCCCCAGCATTTT.

The chain has TRBV4-1 and TRBJ1-4; the D gene is possibly TRBD1 (5 bases). This CDR3 comprises 17 residues. Germline CDR1 is MGHRA and CDR2 is YSYEKL. V lost 1 base and J lost 4, with 16 bases in between. The chain's CDR3 is CASSQVAPQGFNEKLFF. CDR3 nucleotide sequence: TGCGCCAGCAGCCAAGTAGCCCCTCAGGGTTTTAATGAAAAACTGTTTTTT.

This clone has a handful of counts. V is TRBV18 and J is TRBJ2-5; no firm D call. The V gene lost 0 bases and the J gene lost 1 base, with 3 bases spanning the gap. The germline V gene encodes CDR1 KGHSH and CDR2 LQKENI. The CDR3 has 13 residues. CDR3 bases: TGTGCCAGCTCACCACCGACCCAAGAGACCCAGTACTTC. Translating it yields CASSPPTQETQYF. The variable domain in full, with the rest retrieved from reference TRBV18 and TRBJ2-5, is NAGVMQNPRHLVRRRGQEARLRCSPMKGHSHVYWYRQLPEEGLKFMVYLQKENIIDESGMPKERFSAEFPKEGPSILRIQQVVRGDSAAYFCASSPPTQETQYFGPGTRLLVL.

This clone turned up a few times. The V gene is TRBV27, the J gene TRBJ1-2; TRBD1 might be the D (5 bases). CDR1 is MNHEY and CDR2 is SMNVEV in the germline V gene (reference sequence). The CDR3 has 16 amino acids. V shed 1 base and J shed 4 bases, with 16 bases lying between them. CDR3 region: CASSLYGVVGGYGYTF. CDR3 coding DNA: TGTGCCAGCAGTTTATATGGCGTTGTGGGGGGCTATGGCTACACCTTC.

There are a few counts of this clone. This chain links TRBV1 with TRBJ2-3. TRBV1 is designated a pseudogene. The CDR3 totals 16 residues. The CDR3 nucleotides are TGCACCAGCAGCCAAGAGGCTACCACTAGCACAGATACGCAGTATTTT. It specifies CTSSQEATTSTDTQYF.

This clone was counted many times. This rearrangement joins TRBV9 to TRBJ2-3; D gene unclear. V was shortened by 4 bases and J by 6 bases, with 9 bases between the two germline ends. Germline V gene lookup returns CDR1 SGDLS and CDR2 YYNGEE. This CDR3 has 12 amino acids. The CDR3 bases are TGTGCCAGCAGCCTTGATATGGATACGCAGTATTTT. This codes for CASSLDMDTQYF.

The genes are TRBV7-9 and TRBJ1-3; D gene unclear. Germline-derived CDR1 and CDR2 are SEHNR and FQNEAQ (reference sequence). The CDR3 covers 12 residues. Trimming cost V 5 bases and J 2 bases, with 4 bases left between them. The CDR3 spells CASSQTGNTIYF. The CDR3 DNA sequence: TGTGCCAGCAGCCAGACTGGAAACACCATATATTTT.

J is TRBJ2-4 and V is TRBV7-9; 7 bases agree with TRBD1. Germline CDR1 reads SEHNR; CDR2 reads FQNEAQ (reference sequence). The CDR3 runs 15 residues. V was pared by 5 bases and J by 0 bases, with 4 bases of the junction left unmatched. The CDR3: CASSRQGVAKNIQYF. Written as DNA, the CDR3 is TGTGCCAGCAGCCGACAGGGTGTAGCCAAAAACATTCAGTACTTC.